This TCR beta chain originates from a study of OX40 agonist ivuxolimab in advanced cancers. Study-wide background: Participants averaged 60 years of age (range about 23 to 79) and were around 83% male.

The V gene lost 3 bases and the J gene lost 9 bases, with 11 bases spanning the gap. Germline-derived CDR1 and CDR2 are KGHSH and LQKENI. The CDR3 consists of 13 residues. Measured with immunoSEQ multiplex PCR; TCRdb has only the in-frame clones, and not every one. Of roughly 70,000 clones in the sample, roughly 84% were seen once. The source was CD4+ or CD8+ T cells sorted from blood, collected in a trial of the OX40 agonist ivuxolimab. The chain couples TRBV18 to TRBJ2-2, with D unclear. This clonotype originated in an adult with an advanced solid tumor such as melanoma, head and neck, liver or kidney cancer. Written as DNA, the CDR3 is TGTGCCAGCTCACCGCTTCAGGTCAGGGAGCTGTTTTTT. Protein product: CASSPLQVRELFF. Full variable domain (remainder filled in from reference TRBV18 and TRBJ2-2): NAGVMQNPRHLVRRRGQEARLRCSPMKGHSHVYWYRQLPEEGLKFMVYLQKENIIDESGMPKERFSAEFPKEGPSILRIQQVVRGDSAAYFCASSPLQVRELFFGEGSRLTVL.